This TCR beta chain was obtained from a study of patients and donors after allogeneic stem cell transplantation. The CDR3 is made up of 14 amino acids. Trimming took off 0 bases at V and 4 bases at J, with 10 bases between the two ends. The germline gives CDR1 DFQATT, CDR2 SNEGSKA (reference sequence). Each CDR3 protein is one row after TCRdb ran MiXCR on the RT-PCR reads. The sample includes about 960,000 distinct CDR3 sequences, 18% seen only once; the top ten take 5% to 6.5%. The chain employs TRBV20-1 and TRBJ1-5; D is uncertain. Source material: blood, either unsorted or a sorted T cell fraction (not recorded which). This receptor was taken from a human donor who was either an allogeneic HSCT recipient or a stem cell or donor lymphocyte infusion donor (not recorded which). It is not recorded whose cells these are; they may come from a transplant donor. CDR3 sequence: CSARDPSENQPQHF. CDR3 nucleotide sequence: TGCAGTGCTAGAGATCCCTCAGAGAATCAGCCCCAGCATTTT.